Listed here are 27 T cell receptor beta chains from one sample, sequenced in a study of blood T cells in healthy people across ages (dated by TCRdb to about 2015). The method was 5' RACE. Sequencing was performed on an Illumina HiSeq 2500. A second PCR of roughly 7 to 11 cycles was performed with a sample-barcoded 5' primer and a J-beta primer mix. TCRdb reprocessed the public reads (quality trimming at Q25 with fastp, clone calling with MiXCR) and kept in-frame beta chains. Here each entry gathers all rows of one CDR3 protein and keeps the most common genes and DNA. The sample yields hundreds of thousands of distinct CDR3 sequences; roughly 44% were counted once. 20% to 25% of the sample is in the top ten clones. The specimen was blood. All receptors derive from a woman between 55 and 75 years old in good health.

The V call is TRBV13, the J call TRBJ2-5; 7 positions match TRBD1. The germline CDR1 and CDR2 sequences are PRHDT and FYEKMQ (reference sequence). V trimming: 5 bases; J trimming: 7 bases; junction bases outside the gene matches: 7. The CDR3 runs 13 residues. The CDR3 region has the DNA TGTGCCAGCAGCCACGGACAGGACGGGACCCAGTACTTC. As protein: CASSHGQDGTQYF.

The rearrangement uses TRBV6-1 and TRBJ2-1, with D hard to call. Judging by the DNA end, TRBJ2-7 fits better; the J call may be wrong. Germline-derived CDR1 and CDR2 are MNHNS and SASEGT. The CDR3 spans 14 residues. CDR3 coding DNA: TGTGCCAGCAGACCTCCTAGGGTAGGCAATGAGCAGTACTTC. Translation: CASRPPRVGNEQYF.

V gene TRBV12-3 or TRBV12-4 combines with J gene TRBJ2-3, with 9 bases identical to TRBD1. The CDR3 sequence is 15 residues long. The V segment lost 5 bases and the J segment 3 bases; nucleotides outside the gene matches: 6. Here the CDR3 reads CASSKGTGLTDTQYF. CDR3 coding DNA: TGTGCCAGCAGTAAAGGGACAGGGCTTACAGATACGCAGTATTTT.

Notes on this clonotype: Just one base apart from a much larger clone, this may be a read error. The chain carries TRBV29-1 and TRBJ2-3; no clear D. CDR3 size: 11 residues. In germline, CDR1 is SQVTM, CDR2 ANQGSEA. The CDR3 DNA reads TGCGGCGCTGGCCGCACAGATACGCAGTATTTT. It translates to CGAGRTDTQYF.

This clonotype was detected only a few times. The chain has TRBV20-1 and TRBJ2-7, with D perhaps TRBD1 or TRBD2 (6 bases each). V lost 0 bases, J lost 0 bases, and 12 bases lay in between. The CDR3 has 15 amino acids. Per the germline V gene, CDR1 is DFQATT and CDR2 is SNEGSKA (reference sequence). The CDR3 bases are TGCAGTGCTAGAGATGGCGGGACAATCTCCTACGAGCAGTACTTC. Protein product: CSARDGGTISYEQYF.

This clonotype was found a few times. The chain links TRBV28 to TRBJ2-5, with 9 bases matching TRBD1. TRBJ2-7 explains the end of the DNA better; the J call may be wrong. Germline CDR1 and CDR2: MDHEN and SYDVKM. This CDR3 has 13 residues. The CDR3 DNA follows: TGTGCCAGCTCTGGGACAGGGTTCTACGAGCAGTACTTC. It translates to CASSGTGFYEQYF.

As DNA, the CDR3 is TGTGCCAGCAGCTTTTATACAGGGCCCTCTGGGGCCAACGTCCTGACTTTC. Translating gives CASSFYTGPSGANVLTF. The V call is TRBV7-2, the J call TRBJ2-6, with a tentative D call TRBD1 (6 bases). The germline V gene has CDR1 SGHTA and CDR2 FQGNSA. Trimming pared 3 bases from V and 0 bases from J, leaving 12 bases between. This CDR3 contains 17 residues.

V and J are TRBV25-1 and TRBJ2-1, with 7 positions matching TRBD1. Germline V gene sequence: CDR1 MGHDK, CDR2 SYGVNS. Trimming cost V 1 base and J 8 bases; bases outside gene matches: 8. The CDR3 loop spans 15 amino acids. CDR3 bases: TGTGCCAGCAGTGAATCAGGCAGGGGGTCGGATGAGCAGTTCTTC. It encodes CASSESGRGSDEQFF. The complete variable domain, with remaining parts taken from reference TRBV25-1 and TRBJ2-1, reads EADIYQTPRYLVIGTGKKITLECSQTMGHDKMYWYQQDPGMELHLIHYSYGVNSTEKGDLSSESTVSRIRTEHFPLTLESARPSHTSQYLCASSESGRGSDEQFFGPGTRLTVL.

This chain uses TRBV7-9 with TRBJ2-3, with D perhaps matching TRBD1 (7 bases). The CDR3 runs to 14 residues. V shed 4 bases and J shed 4 bases, with 12 bases lying between them. Per the germline V gene, CDR1 is SEHNR and CDR2 is FQNEAQ (reference sequence). In DNA form, the CDR3 reads TGTGCCAGCAGCTCCCGCAGGGGGGCAGATACGCAGTATTTT. Its translation: CASSSRRGADTQYF.

This clonotype was seen ten or more times. The rearrangement links TRBV7-2 to TRBJ2-7, with 15 bases matching TRBD2. Germline loops: CDR1 SGHTA, CDR2 FQGNSA. CDR3 size: 14 residues. The J segment lost 3 bases and the V segment lost 11 bases, leaving 5 bases of the junction unmatched. CDR3 region: CAGTSGGPIYEQYF. The CDR3, as DNA: TGTGCCGGGACTAGCGGGGGGCCCATCTACGAGCAGTACTTC. Drawing the rest from reference TRBV7-2 and TRBJ2-7, the complete variable domain is GAGVSQSPSNKVTEKGKDVELRCDPISGHTALYWYRQSLGQGLEFLIYFQGNSAPDKSGLPSDRFSAERTGGSVSTLTIQRTQQEDSAVYLCAGTSGGPIYEQYFGPGTRLTVT.

The table lists this clonotype with many counts. The CDR3 nucleotides read TGCAGCGTTAAGACAGGAACTAGCACAGATACGCAGTATTTT. Residues: CSVKTGTSTDTQYF. The J gene is TRBJ2-3, the V gene TRBV29-1; a weak D match, TRBD1 (6 bases). From germline, CDR1 is SQVTM and CDR2 ANQGSEA. This CDR3 has 14 amino acids. Trimming took off 5 bases at V and 0 bases at J, with 12 bases between the two ends.

The sample holds a few counts of this clonotype. This chain uses TRBV24-1 with TRBJ2-1; the match to TRBD2 covers 7 bases. Per the germline V gene, CDR1 is KGHDR and CDR2 is SFDVKD. The CDR3 is 16 residues long. With V trimmed by 3 bases and J by 6 bases, 10 bases remained unmatched. This CDR3 reads CATSDPLSGPFNEQFF. The CDR3 DNA sequence: TGTGCCACCAGTGATCCTCTTAGCGGGCCCTTCAATGAGCAGTTCTTC.

This clonotype has more than one count but fewer than ten. This chain links TRBV12-5 with TRBJ2-3; the match to TRBD1 covers 9 bases. The V gene end was trimmed by 2 bases and the J gene end by 6 bases; junction bases not matched to a gene: 12. Germline loops: CDR1 LGHNT, CDR2 FRNRAP. This CDR3 is built from 17 residues. CDR3 sequence (DNA): TGTGCTAGTGGTTTGACCCCTCGGACAGGGGTTCCGGATACGCAGTATTTT. This encodes CASGLTPRTGVPDTQYF.

In this sample, this clonotype turned up many times. This chain links TRBV5-1 with TRBJ2-7; the match to TRBD1 covers 9 bases. The J segment lost 3 bases and the V segment lost 4 bases, leaving 11 bases of the junction unmatched. This CDR3 spans 16 amino acids. The germline V gene encodes CDR1 SGHRS and CDR2 YFSETQ. Here the CDR3 DNA reads TGCGCCAGCAGCACCGGGACAGGGTCGTTCGACTACGAGCAGTACTTC. It specifies CASSTGTGSFDYEQYF.

The CDR3 sequence is CASSQGGGADTQYF. The CDR3 DNA is TGTGCCAGCAGCCAAGGGGGAGGGGCAGATACGCAGTATTTT. The rearrangement uses TRBV4-2 and TRBJ2-3, with TRBD2 matching over 7 bases. The germline gives CDR1 LGHNA, CDR2 YNFKEQ. This CDR3 has 14 amino acids. V shed 1 base, J shed 4 bases, and the junction held 2 bases outside the gene matches.

As regards this clonotype: Possible read error: a much larger clone is one base away. V and J are TRBV4-2 and TRBJ2-5, with D possibly being TRBD2 (5 bases). CDR1 and CDR2 from the germline V gene are LGHNA and YNFKEQ. CDR3 size: 17 residues. The CDR3 region has the DNA TGTGCCAACAGCAGGTCCGCATCGGGATCGTACCAAGAGACCCAGTACTTC. Translating it yields CANSRSASGSYQETQYF.

This clonotype turned up a few times. J is TRBJ2-5 and V is TRBV3-1, with TRBD2 matching over 10 bases. The V and J ends lost 2 bases and 5 bases, in that order; junction bases with no gene match: 5. CDR1 and CDR2 (germline): LGHDT, YNNKEL (reference sequence). The CDR3 is 15 residues long. CDR3 sequence reads: CASSQQRGGRETQYF. DNA for the CDR3: TGTGCCAGCAGCCAACAGCGGGGGGGCCGGGAGACCCAGTACTTC.

J is TRBJ2-1 and V is TRBV20-1, with TRBD1 matching over 12 bases. The CDR3 is made up of 15 amino acids. Trimming took 6 bases from V and 6 from J; bases not matched to a gene: 9. Per germline, CDR1 DFQATT and CDR2 SNEGSKA (reference sequence). This CDR3 reads CSAFPGTGGRNEQFF. The CDR3 DNA follows: TGCAGTGCCTTTCCCGGGACAGGGGGCCGCAATGAGCAGTTCTTC.

This clonotype appeared a single time. The V gene is TRBV28, the J gene TRBJ2-3; 8 bases line up with TRBD1. After removal of 7 bases from V and 7 bases from J, the junction contained 13 bases not matched to a gene. Germline CDR1 reads MDHEN; CDR2 reads SYDVKM. The CDR3 is 15 residues long. The CDR3 is CASTTTDRDPNTQYF. DNA for the CDR3: TGTGCCAGCACTACGACGGACAGGGATCCAAATACGCAGTATTTT.

This CDR3 reads CASSLPTSRAYEQYF. The CDR3 bases are TGCGCCAGCAGCTTGCCAACTAGCAGAGCCTACGAGCAGTACTTC. This chain links TRBV5-1 with TRBJ2-7; possible D gene TRBD2, 6 bases. Per germline, CDR1 SGHRS and CDR2 YFSETQ. V shed 1 base and J shed 2 bases, with 13 bases lying between them. CDR3 length: 15 amino acids.

This clonotype came up a few times. The chain combines TRBV3-1 with TRBJ1-1; no clear D. Germline CDR1 is LGHDT and CDR2 is YNNKEL (reference sequence). The CDR3 is 13 amino acids. Deletions cut 4 bases from V and 6 bases from J, with 12 bases between. CDR3 DNA sequence: TGTGCCAGCAGCCGTGGAATGCGGGCTGAAGCTTTCTTT. Translation: CASSRGMRAEAFF.

This clonotype was recorded a few times. The CDR3 sequence: CASKRENHYEQYF. The CDR3 region has the DNA TGTGCCAGCAAGCGGGAGAATCACTACGAGCAGTACTTC. This chain joins TRBV6-5 and TRBJ2-7; 8 positions agree with TRBD2. This CDR3 is built from 13 residues. J gave up 3 bases and V 7 bases, and 5 bases lay outside the gene matches. Germline V CDR1 and CDR2: MNHEY, SVGAGI.

As to this clonotype: A read error may be the cause here, since a much bigger clone is one base away. The chain uses TRBV29-1 and TRBJ1-2; D gene uncertain. V gave up 4 bases and J gave up 4 bases, with 10 bases separating them. CDR1 SQVTM and CDR2 ANQGSEA come from the germline V gene. The CDR3 is 12 residues long. CDR3 nucleotide sequence: TGCAGCGTTGCGAGGAGCGGCTATGGCTACACCTTC. Encoded protein: CSVARSGYGYTF.

The chain has TRBV5-1 and TRBJ2-3; 8 nucleotides line up with TRBD1. This CDR3 spans 15 amino acids. Germline V gene data show CDR1 as SGHRS and CDR2 as YFSETQ. V lost 2 bases, J lost 3 bases, and 5 bases stayed unmatched. CDR3 region: CASSFGQGETDTQYF. CDR3 coding DNA: TGCGCCAGCAGCTTTGGACAGGGAGAGACAGATACGCAGTATTTT.

The table lists this clonotype with a few counts. This chain uses TRBV4-1 with TRBJ2-7, with 11 positions matching TRBD2. The CDR3 extends over 15 amino acids. The trim removed 3 bases at V and 3 bases at J, leaving 4 bases unmatched. The V gene's germline CDR1 is MGHRA and CDR2 YSYEKL. The chain's CDR3 is CASSHGTSGLYEQYF. The CDR3 DNA reads as TGCGCCAGCAGCCACGGGACTAGCGGACTCTACGAGCAGTACTTC.

This clonotype was recorded a few times. The chain uses TRBV7-2 and TRBJ1-4, with 7 nucleotides matching TRBD1. Per germline, CDR1 SGHTA and CDR2 FQGNSA. V shed 5 bases and J 6 bases; nucleotides not matched to a gene: 9. The CDR3 covers 15 residues. The CDR3 sequence is CASSITGDWYEKLFF. In nucleotides, the CDR3 is TGTGCCAGCAGCATTACAGGGGATTGGTATGAAAAACTGTTTTTT.

To note about this clonotype: At one of its ends the junction is not consistent with the germline gene, which may arise from a read error. The CDR3, as DNA: TGTGTCAGCAGCTTAGGGGCAGGCCGAGGACTGGTCTCCTACGAGCAGTACTTC. It codes for CVSSLGAGRGLVSYEQYF. The rearrangement uses TRBV7-6 and TRBJ2-7, with D perhaps given as TRBD1 or TRBD2 (5 bases each). Looked up from germline, CDR1 is SGHVS and CDR2 is FNYEAQ. This CDR3 is 18 amino acids long.